Presented here are 13 T cell receptor beta chains from one specimen sequenced in a study of blood T cell repertoires in COVID-19. Measured with immunoSEQ multiplex PCR; TCRdb has only the in-frame clones, and not every one. The sample has under 200,000 clones, 70% to 90% seen once. Sequencing was done on a sample of peripheral blood. Every receptor here comes from a woman aged 80 or over in a cohort sampled during active or convalescent COVID-19.

The J gene is TRBJ2-1, the V gene TRBV4-1; tentative D call: TRBD1 (5 bases). Trimming stripped 4 bases from V and 2 bases from J, with 9 bases between. The CDR3 has 14 amino acids. The germline V gene encodes CDR1 MGHRA and CDR2 YSYEKL. The CDR3 is CASSPRDAYNEQFF. The DNA of the CDR3 is TGCGCCAGCAGCCCCAGGGATGCCTACAATGAGCAGTTCTTC.

This chain joins TRBV11-3 and TRBJ1-1; D uncertain. Germline V gives CDR1 SGHNT, CDR2 YENEEA. CDR3 length: 13 residues. V lost 5 bases, J lost 4 bases, and 11 bases lay in between. The CDR3 DNA follows: TGTGCCAGCAGCCCAGCAGGCGCCACTGAAGCTTTCTTT. Its protein product is CASSPAGATEAFF. Using reference TRBV11-3 and TRBJ1-1 for the parts outside the CDR3, the full variable domain is EAGVVQSPRYKIIEKKQPVAFWCNPISGHNTLYWYLQNLGQGPELLIRYENEEAVDDSQLPKDRFSAERLKGVDSTLKIQPAELGDSAVYLCASSPAGATEAFFGQGTRLTVV.

The chain employs TRBV3-1 (or the pseudogene TRBV3-2) and TRBJ2-7; 7 nucleotides align to TRBD1. V was clipped by 6 bases and J by 2 bases; unmatched bases: 7. Germline V CDR1 and CDR2: LGHDT, YNNKEL (reference sequence). The CDR3 runs 14 residues. In DNA, the CDR3 is TGTGCCAGCAGTGGATCGACAGGGCCCTACGAGCAGTACTTC. Residues: CASSGSTGPYEQYF.

The chain uses TRBV30 and TRBJ1-6; D remains ambiguous. In germline, CDR1 is GTSNPN, CDR2 SVGIG (reference sequence). V was cut by 0 bases and J by 6 bases, with 9 bases left in between. There are 14 residues in the CDR3. The CDR3 is CAWSVPKRNSPLHF. The DNA of the CDR3 is TGTGCCTGGAGTGTACCCAAGCGTAATTCACCCCTCCACTTT. The complete variable domain, with remaining parts taken from reference TRBV30 and TRBJ1-6, reads SQTIHQWPATLVQPVGSPLSLECTVEGTSNPNLYWYRQAAGRGLQLLFYSVGIGQISSEVPQNLSASRPQDRQFILSSKKLLLSDSGFYLCAWSVPKRNSPLHFGNGTRLTVT.

The V and J genes are TRBV7-9 and TRBJ2-3; 15 nucleotides agree with TRBD2. The CDR3 is 18 amino acids. The junction had 4 bases not matched to a gene; V was cut back by 3 bases and J by 0 bases. CDR1 SEHNR and CDR2 FQNEAQ come from the germline V gene (reference sequence). The DNA for the CDR3 is TGTGCCAGCAGCTTCGCCGGACTAGCGGGGGGGAGCACAGATACGCAGTATTTT. Residues: CASSFAGLAGGSTDTQYF. Full variable domain (rest looked up from reference TRBV7-9 and TRBJ2-3): DTGVSQNPRHKITKRGQNVTFRCDPISEHNRLYWYRQTLGQGPEFLTYFQNEAQLEKSRLLSDRFSAERPKGSFSTLEIQRTEQGDSAMYLCASSFAGLAGGSTDTQYFGPGTRLTVL.

This chain links TRBV11-3 with TRBJ1-1; 7 nucleotides match TRBD1. The length of the CDR3 is 16 residues. The trim removed 3 bases at V and 0 bases at J, leaving 7 bases unmatched. Germline lookup yields CDR1 SGHNT and CDR2 YENEEA. The CDR3 spells CASSFDRATMNTEAFF. The CDR3, as DNA: TGTGCCAGCAGCTTTGACAGGGCGACTATGAACACTGAAGCTTTCTTT.

The chain is built from TRBV2 and TRBJ2-5; 10 bases fit TRBD2. The CDR3 extends over 15 amino acids. Trimming took 7 bases from V and 5 from J; bases not matched to a gene: 10. Per germline, CDR1 SNHLY and CDR2 FYNNEI. As DNA, the CDR3 is TGTGCCAGCACCGTGGGTCTAGCGGGAGTGGAGACCCAGTACTTC. This translates into CASTVGLAGVETQYF.

The V and J genes are TRBV5-6 and TRBJ2-7, with 14 bases aligning to TRBD2. In germline, CDR1 is SGHDT, CDR2 YYEEEE. The trim removed 5 bases at V and 9 bases at J, leaving 10 bases unmatched. The CDR3 totals 15 residues. The CDR3 region has the DNA TGTGCCAGCAGTCCGCGGACTAGCGGGGGGAGGGGGCAGTACTTC. This codes for CASSPRTSGGRGQYF.

The genes are TRBV5-1 and TRBJ1-3, with 10 bases aligning to TRBD1. V lost 4 bases to trimming and J lost 8 bases; unmatched junction nucleotides: 6. The V gene's germline CDR1 is SGHRS and CDR2 YFSETQ. CDR3 size: 14 residues. This chain's CDR3 is CASSTRTGGDTIYF. As DNA, the CDR3 is TGCGCCAGCAGCACCAGGACAGGGGGGGACACCATATATTTT.

V is TRBV6-1 and J is TRBJ1-3; TRBD1 might be the D (5 bases). The V and J ends lost 2 bases and 4 bases respectively, with 18 bases between them. Germline CDR1 is MNHNS and CDR2 is SASEGT. The CDR3 consists of 17 residues. The DNA for the CDR3 is TGTGCCAGCAGTGAAATTCGGACAAGGGCAGTGGGAAACACCATATATTTT. It translates to CASSEIRTRAVGNTIYF.

This chain joins TRBV5-1 and TRBJ2-1; D not resolved. Germline V gives CDR1 SGHRS, CDR2 YFSETQ. V gave up 0 bases and J gave up 9 bases, with 13 bases separating them. The CDR3 has 14 amino acids. Here the CDR3 reads CASSLAPRGLEQFF. CDR3 DNA: TGCGCCAGCAGCTTGGCCCCCCGAGGTCTTGAGCAGTTCTTC.

The chain joins TRBV7-2 to TRBJ2-5; D possibly corresponds to TRBD2 (7 bases). The V gene lost 5 bases and the J gene lost 4 bases, with 20 bases spanning the gap. The V gene's germline CDR1 is SGHTA and CDR2 FQGNSA. The CDR3 is made up of 16 amino acids. CDR3 DNA: TGTGCCAGCAGCCGTACGACTCGGGGGGCCCGAGAGACCCAGTACTTC. Protein product: CASSRTTRGARETQYF.

This CDR3 reads CASSLRPSGGDTQYF. The CDR3 coding sequence is TGTGCCAGCAGCTTACGTCCCAGCGGGGGAGATACGCAGTATTTT. The rearrangement links TRBV7-9 to TRBJ2-3, with TRBD2 matching 8 bases. Germline trimming cut 2 bases from V and 5 bases from J; bases unmatched to any gene: 6. The CDR3 sequence is 15 residues long. Germline V gives CDR1 SEHNR, CDR2 FQNEAQ (reference sequence).